This T cell receptor beta chain appears in the sequencing data of a study of early T cells in non-severe SARS-CoV-2 infection. Study-level information: Whole-blood bulk RNA, unsorted, was sequenced, and chains were unpaired.

V was trimmed by 0 bases and J by 4 bases, leaving 6 bases between them. In germline, CDR1 is SGDLS, CDR2 YYNGEE. This CDR3 contains 13 residues. The TCR library protocol attached unique molecular identifiers to the individual cDNA molecules. TCRdb passed the 5' RACE reads through MiXCR, listing each CDR3 protein once. The sample comprises tens of thousands of distinct CDR3 sequences, roughly 13% of which are singletons, and 9.3% rests with the top ten. The rearrangement uses TRBV9 and TRBJ2-3, with D hard to call. Sample: whole blood, taken at baseline. The TCR originated in an adult who was a healthcare worker with PCR-confirmed SARS-CoV-2 infection or an uninfected control (not recorded which). CDR3 nucleotides: TGTGCCAGCAGCGTAGATGGAGCAGATACGCAGTATTTT. Residues: CASSVDGADTQYF. The complete variable domain, with remaining parts taken from reference TRBV9 and TRBJ2-3, reads DSGVTQTPKHLITATGQRVTLRCSPRSGDLSVYWYQQSLDQGLQFLIQYYNGEERAKGNILERFSAQQFPDLHSELNLSSLELGDSALYFCASSVDGADTQYFGPGTRLTVL.